The clone carrying this TCR beta chain appeared a few times. Its matching antigen is unknown. The TCR cDNA carried a universal primer site and UMIs from 5'RACE template switching. TCRdb analysed the 5' RACE reads with MiXCR anew, one entry per CDR3 protein. The table lists around 350,000 distinct CDR3 sequences, under 14% of them singletons. The germline V and J ends were trimmed by 4 bases and 8 bases, with 13 bases remaining between them. CDR1 KGHDR and CDR2 SFDVKD come from the germline V gene. This CDR3 contains 13 residues. The sample is drawn from a study of T cells after yellow fever vaccination. Study-wide results and caveats: Researchers report a weaker secondary response that nonetheless peaked faster, day 5 versus 15. Any FACS-sorted repertoire could hold abundant clonotypes that contaminate it from the bulk population.

The sample consisted of PBMCs, taken on the day of the first yellow fever vaccination. This TCR came from a man aged 18 to 30 who received the YFV17D yellow fever vaccine. The chain links TRBV24-1 to TRBJ2-5; D is undetermined. The CDR3 spells CATSDPSAPTQYF. Here the CDR3 DNA reads TGTGCCACCAGTGACCCTTCGGCCCCCACCCAGTACTTC.